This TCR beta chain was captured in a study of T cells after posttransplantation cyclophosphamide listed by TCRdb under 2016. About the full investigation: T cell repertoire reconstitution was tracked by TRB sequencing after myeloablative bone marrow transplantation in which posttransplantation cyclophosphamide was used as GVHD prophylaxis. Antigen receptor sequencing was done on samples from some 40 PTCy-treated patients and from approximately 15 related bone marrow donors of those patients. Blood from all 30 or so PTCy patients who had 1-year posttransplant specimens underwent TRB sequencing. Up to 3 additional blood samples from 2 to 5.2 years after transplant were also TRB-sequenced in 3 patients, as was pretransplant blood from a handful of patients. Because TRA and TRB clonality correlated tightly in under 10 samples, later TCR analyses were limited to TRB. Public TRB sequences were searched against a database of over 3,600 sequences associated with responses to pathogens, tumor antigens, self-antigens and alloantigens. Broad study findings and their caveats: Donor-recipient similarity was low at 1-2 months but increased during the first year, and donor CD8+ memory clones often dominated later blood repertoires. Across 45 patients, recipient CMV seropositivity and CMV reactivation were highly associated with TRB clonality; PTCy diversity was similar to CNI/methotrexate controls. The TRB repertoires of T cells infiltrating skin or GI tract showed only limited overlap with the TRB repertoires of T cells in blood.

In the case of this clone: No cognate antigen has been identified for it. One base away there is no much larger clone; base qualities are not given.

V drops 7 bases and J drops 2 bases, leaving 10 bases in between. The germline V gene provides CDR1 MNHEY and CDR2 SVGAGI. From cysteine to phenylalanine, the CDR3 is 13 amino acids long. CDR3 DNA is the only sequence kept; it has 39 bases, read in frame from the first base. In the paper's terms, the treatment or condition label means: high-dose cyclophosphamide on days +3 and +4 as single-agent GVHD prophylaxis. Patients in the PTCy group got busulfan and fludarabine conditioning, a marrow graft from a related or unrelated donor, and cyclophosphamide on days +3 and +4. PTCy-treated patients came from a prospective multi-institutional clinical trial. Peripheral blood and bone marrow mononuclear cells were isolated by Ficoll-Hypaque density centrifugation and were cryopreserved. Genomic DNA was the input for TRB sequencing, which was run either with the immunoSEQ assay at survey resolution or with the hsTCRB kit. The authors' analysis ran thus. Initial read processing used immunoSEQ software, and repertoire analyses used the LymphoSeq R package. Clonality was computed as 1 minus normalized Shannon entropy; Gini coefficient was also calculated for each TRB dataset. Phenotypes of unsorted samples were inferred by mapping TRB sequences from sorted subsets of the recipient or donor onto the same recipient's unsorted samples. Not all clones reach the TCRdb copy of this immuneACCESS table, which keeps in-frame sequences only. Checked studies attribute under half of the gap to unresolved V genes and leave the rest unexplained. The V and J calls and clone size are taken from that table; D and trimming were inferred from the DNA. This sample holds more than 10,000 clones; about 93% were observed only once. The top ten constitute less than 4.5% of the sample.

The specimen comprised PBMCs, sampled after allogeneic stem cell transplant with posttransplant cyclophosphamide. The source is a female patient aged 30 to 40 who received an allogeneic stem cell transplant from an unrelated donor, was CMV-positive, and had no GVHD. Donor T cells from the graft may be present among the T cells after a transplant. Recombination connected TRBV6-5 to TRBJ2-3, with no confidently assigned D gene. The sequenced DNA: TGTGCCAGCACTTCCTTCTCCACAGATACGCAGTATTTT. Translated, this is CASTSFSTDTQYF.